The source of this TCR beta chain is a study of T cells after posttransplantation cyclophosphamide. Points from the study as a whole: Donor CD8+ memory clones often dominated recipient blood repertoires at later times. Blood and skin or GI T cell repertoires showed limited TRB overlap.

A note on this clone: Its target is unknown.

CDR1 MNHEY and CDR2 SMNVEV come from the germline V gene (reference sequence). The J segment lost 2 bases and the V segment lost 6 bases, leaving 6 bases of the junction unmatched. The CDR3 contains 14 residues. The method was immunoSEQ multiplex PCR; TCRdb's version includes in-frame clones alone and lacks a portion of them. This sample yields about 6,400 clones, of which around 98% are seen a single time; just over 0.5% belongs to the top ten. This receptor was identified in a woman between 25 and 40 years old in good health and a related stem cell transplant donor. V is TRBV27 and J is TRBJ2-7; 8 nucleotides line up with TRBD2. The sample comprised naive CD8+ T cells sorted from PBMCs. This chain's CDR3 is CASSPRGGAYEQYF. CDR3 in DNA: TGTGCCAGCAGCCCCCGGGGGGGTGCCTACGAGCAGTACTTC.